Sequencing of this TCR beta chain was carried out in a study of shared clonotypes between healthy human individuals (dated by TCRdb to between 2020 and 2021). Background on the whole study: The cohort comprised two women and a few men aged 18 to 49 years. Libraries were prepared and TCR repertoires were sequenced by different laboratories using diverse techniques, in order to increase sequencing depth and limit assay-specific biases. Leukapheresis yielded between about 0.94 and 8.9 billion PBMCs per donor. Blood TCR repertoires of 5 or 6 healthy adults were deeply sequenced to estimate repertoire size and the extent of clonotype sharing between individuals. For each donor, CD4 naive and CD4 memory were each given three plates, CD8 naive was given two plates, and CD8 memory was given one plate.

Points on this clone: Its antigen target is currently unknown. The record has no base qualities; no much larger clone is one base away.

Overall results and qualifications from the work: Naive subsets generally had larger estimated clonotype richness than memory subsets. The genetic and exposure-history diversity represented was limited by the small number of donors. Only blood was sampled, and tissue TCR repertoires likely differ from those in blood. Clonotypes shared by all four sorted-subset donors showed higher generation probabilities than non-shared clonotypes. Even with the large sequencing depth, rarefaction of the sorted-subset datasets indicated that sequencing was incomplete. Sharing across a handful of donors was observed for around 5% of naive CD4, over 3% of naive CD8, 2% to 2.5% of memory CD4, and around 0.42% of memory CD8 clonotypes. Based on pairwise subsampling, the degree of clonotype sharing among donors was expected to be affected by sequencing depth.

Using the deep immunoSEQ assay, multiplex PCR amplified TCR CDR3 regions from genomic DNA. Extracted genomic DNA from each cell subset was distributed evenly across all wells of several immunoSEQ 96-well plates, and each plate was treated as a replicate. Each replicate PCR for sorted subsets received about 0.2 ug genomic DNA, equal to tens of thousands of T cell genomes. Purified libraries were measured with a Qubit 3.0 fluorometer, size-checked on a Bioanalyzer 2100, and measured again with the KAPA Library Quantification kit. Every immunoSEQ 96-well plate was sequenced on a separate single-read 150-cycle Illumina NextSeq 550 flow cell. In the original analysis: The immunoSEQ output contained only junctional sequences without quality scores, so filtering could not match that applied to full-length reads. To assign V/J genes and CDR3, sequences were annotated against IMGT germline references using PyIR, a Python wrapper for IgBLAST v1.9. Reads with weak V/J assignments (E-value above 1e-6), missing CDR3, stop codons, out-of-frame junctions, or ambiguous translated residues were removed. A V3J clonotype was defined by an identical inferred V gene, J gene, and CDR3 amino acid sequence. To compute the percentage overlap between repertoires, the number of shared unique clonotypes was divided by the size of the smaller repertoire. RTK rarefaction, the Chao1 estimator, and Recon v2.1 estimates of unobserved clonotypes were used to assess repertoire richness. Generation probabilities for all TCRbeta clonotypes obtained by the gDNA method from a handful of donors were computed using OLGA. The clones in this table, taken by TCRdb from immuneACCESS, are in-frame only. Not every clone is retained; where verified, under half of the shortfall comes from an unresolved V gene, and the cause of the rest is unknown. V, J and clone size are taken as reported in that table, and D and trimming were inferred from the DNA itself. Within this sample are around 600,000 clones, with roughly 98% of them counted one time only. 0.3% of the sample is in the top ten clones.

The CDR3 covers 13 residues, taking in both the cysteine and the phenylalanine. The DNA shown is the 39-base CDR3, in frame from base 1. Reading the germline V gene gives CDR1 SGHRS and CDR2 YFSETQ. V is pared back by 5 bases and J by 1 base, with 7 bases lying between the germline termini. CD8 naive samples were obtained by positive selection for CCR7 among CD45RO-negative cells, yielding a CD45RA+CCR7+ population from which TemRA cells were excluded. The donors were healthy, HIV-negative adults who had no recently reported acute infections or vaccinations. Only Caucasian adults living in Nashville, Tennessee, USA were represented among the donors. Blood was collected by leukapheresis, and PBMCs were isolated by Ficoll-Histopaque density gradient centrifugation and then cryopreserved in liquid nitrogen vapor phase. Purity and quantity of every magnetically sorted T cell population were checked by analytical flow cytometry. From each sorted fraction, genomic DNA was isolated and quantified by UV absorbance on a Nanodrop 2000c.

Material: naive CD8+ T cells sorted from blood. What this sample's cell subset or site label stands for: CD45RA+CCR7+. The chain was built from TRBV5-1 and TRBJ2-1; no D gene can be assigned with confidence. The clonotype originates from a man in his thirties or forties in good health. The CDR3 protein sequence reads: CASRVVSYNEQFF. The nucleotide sequence reads as follows: TGCGCCAGCAGGGTGGTATCCTACAATGAGCAGTTCTTC.